The T cell receptor beta chain under discussion was sequenced for a study of cytotoxic CD8 clonotypes in ibrutinib-treated CLL. Findings and caveats of the study: Clonality went up at the time of ibrutinib response, stayed stable in sustained remission, and later dropped back toward its baseline level at progression. Higher circulating CD8+ T-cell counts strongly accompanied higher baseline clonality, above age-matched healthy donors.

Approximately 2 micrograms of genomic DNA (from cryopreserved PBMCs) were used for TCR beta libraries. Worth noting for this clone: Antigen specificity is unknown.

The germline V gene encodes CDR1 MGHDK and CDR2 SYGVNS. This CDR3 contains 16 residues. The germline V and J ends were trimmed by 5 bases and 9 bases, with 23 bases remaining between them. Sequencing was performed with immunoSEQ multiplex PCR; in TCRdb, only in-frame clones are kept and a portion is missing. The sample has approximately 140,000 clones; around 93% are singletons. The receptor was isolated from a human donor with chronic lymphocytic leukemia. The rearrangement joins TRBV25-1 to TRBJ2-1; D is tentatively TRBD1 or TRBD2 (5 bases each). The sequencing used PBMCs, collected after 12 months of ibrutinib treatment. The CDR3 coding sequence is TGTGCCAGCAGTCCTTCGCTAGCAGGTGAAGGGACTGAGCAGTTCTTC. It translates to CASSPSLAGEGTEQFF.